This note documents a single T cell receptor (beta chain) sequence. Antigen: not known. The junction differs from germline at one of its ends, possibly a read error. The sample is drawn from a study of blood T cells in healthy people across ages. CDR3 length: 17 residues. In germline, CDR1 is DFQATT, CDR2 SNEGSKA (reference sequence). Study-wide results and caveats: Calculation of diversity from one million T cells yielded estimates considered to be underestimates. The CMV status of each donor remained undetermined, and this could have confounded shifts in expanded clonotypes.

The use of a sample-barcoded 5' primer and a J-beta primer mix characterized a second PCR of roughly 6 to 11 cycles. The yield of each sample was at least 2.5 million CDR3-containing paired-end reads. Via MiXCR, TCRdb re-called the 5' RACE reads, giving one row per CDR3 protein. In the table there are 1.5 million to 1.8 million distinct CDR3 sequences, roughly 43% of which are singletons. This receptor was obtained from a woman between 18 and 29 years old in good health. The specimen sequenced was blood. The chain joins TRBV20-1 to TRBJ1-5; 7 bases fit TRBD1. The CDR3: CGAPIWDSARSNQPQHF. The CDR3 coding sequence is TGCGGTGCCCCGATCTGGGACAGTGCCCGTAGCAATCAGCCCCAGCATTTT.